The table lists the clone carrying this T cell receptor (beta chain) with a few counts. Its antigen is currently unknown. The sample is drawn from a study of early T cells in non-severe SARS-CoV-2 infection. Study at large: RNA in bulk from unsorted whole blood was sequenced, and chains were unpaired.

Individually, cDNA molecules had unique molecular identifiers attached to them. TCRdb re-analysed the 5' RACE reads in MiXCR, keeping a single row per CDR3 protein. Of approximately 69,000 distinct CDR3 sequences in the sample, 12% are singletons; the top ten hold 3.9%. Study-wide results and limits: Anti-spike CD8 responses were favored by VDJdb matching, which missed private and CD4 specificities.

The CDR3 sequence is 15 residues long. Trimming removed 4 bases from V and 0 bases from J; junction bases left unmatched: 3. CDR1 and CDR2 from the germline V gene are SGHRS and YFSETQ. Sequences were obtained from whole blood. This receptor was obtained from an adult who was a healthcare worker with PCR-confirmed SARS-CoV-2 infection or an uninfected control (not recorded which). The V and J genes are TRBV5-1 and TRBJ2-2; 7 bases match TRBD1. For the CDR3, the DNA is TGCGCCAGCAGCCCCGACAGGGCGAACACCGGGGAGCTGTTTTTT. This gives the protein CASSPDRANTGELFF.